The clone carrying this TCR beta chain was counted at least ten times. The sample comes from a study of T cells after yellow fever vaccination. TCRdb used MiXCR to reprocess the 5' RACE reads, holding one entry per CDR3 protein. The sample lists just under 600,000 distinct CDR3 sequences; approximately 13% were seen once. This clonotype was obtained from a man younger than 40 who received the YFV17D yellow fever vaccine. This specimen was PBMCs, taken on the day of the yellow fever booster vaccination.

CDR3 loop: CASSPWRGGDEQFF. The DNA for the CDR3 is TGTGCCAGCAGCCCTTGGAGGGGTGGGGATGAGCAGTTCTTC. The chain has TRBV7-2 and TRBJ2-1, with D possibly being TRBD2 (6 bases). The V end was cut by 5 bases, the J end by 8 bases, with 16 bases between. This CDR3 is 14 amino acids long. The germline V gene has CDR1 SGHTA and CDR2 FQGNSA.